This T cell receptor beta chain was obtained from a study of naive and memory T cell subsets. The CDR3 is made up of 14 amino acids. The germline gives CDR1 SGHVS, CDR2 FNYEAQ. With 2 bases removed from V and 4 bases from J, the gap between germline ends came to 11 bases. Many counts were recorded for this clonotype. The antigen is unknown. CD4+ T cell IFNgamma after overnight CMV lysate exposure gave donor CMV status. Cells stained for CD3, CD4, CD8, CD45RA, CD27 and viability were sorted into four CD45RA/CD27 subsets. Both TRBC1 and TRBC2 were covered by a beta constant-region primer of two equimolar oligonucleotides. Nested alpha and beta constant-region primers with the SP2 primer drove four PCR rounds on ligated cDNA. One entry per CDR3 protein results from TCRdb running MiXCR on the UMI-ligation and nested PCR reads. Of over 8,500 distinct CDR3 sequences in the sample, roughly 5.5% were seen once.

Overall study results and limits: Clonotypes here are unpaired alpha or beta chain sequences. Gini index rose across naive, CM, EM and EMRA in CD4 and CD8.

The sequenced sample was CD4+ TEMRA cells from blood. Subset of the sample: effector memory re-expressing CD45RA, CD45RA+ CD27-. The chain recombines TRBV7-6 with TRBJ1-1; D perhaps matches TRBD1 (6 bases). The source is a human donor in good health. The DNA of the CDR3 is TGTGCCAGCAGCTTACTACAGGGCGGCACTGAAGCTTTCTTT. Protein product: CASSLLQGGTEAFF.